This T cell receptor (beta chain) was captured in a study of T cell repertoires in cytomegalovirus infection. In the study overall: The study used recently identified HLA-C-restricted and well-studied HLA-B-restricted CMV epitopes. Based on public TCR beta signatures, there were indications of CMV infection and of a matching HLA type.

Trimming cost V 10 bases and J 4 bases, with 10 bases left between them. The CDR3 sequence is 11 residues long. MiXCR, applied by TCRdb to the reads, yields one record per CDR3 protein. Of hundreds of thousands of distinct CDR3 sequences in the sample, less than 35% were seen once. This clonotype was seen more than once but under ten times. Its specificity is not known. The receptor was isolated from a human donor in good health (CMV status not recorded). Some clones in this sample may be carry-over from other donors' samples. The rearrangement uses TRBV12-3 or TRBV12-4 and TRBJ1-2; D may be TRBD1 (6 bases). This specimen consisted of cultured CD8+ T cells from PBMCs, obtained from culture after CMV antigen stimulation. The CDR3 loop is CATGTTYGYTF. Written as DNA, the CDR3 is TGTGCCACCGGGACAACCTATGGCTACACCTTC.